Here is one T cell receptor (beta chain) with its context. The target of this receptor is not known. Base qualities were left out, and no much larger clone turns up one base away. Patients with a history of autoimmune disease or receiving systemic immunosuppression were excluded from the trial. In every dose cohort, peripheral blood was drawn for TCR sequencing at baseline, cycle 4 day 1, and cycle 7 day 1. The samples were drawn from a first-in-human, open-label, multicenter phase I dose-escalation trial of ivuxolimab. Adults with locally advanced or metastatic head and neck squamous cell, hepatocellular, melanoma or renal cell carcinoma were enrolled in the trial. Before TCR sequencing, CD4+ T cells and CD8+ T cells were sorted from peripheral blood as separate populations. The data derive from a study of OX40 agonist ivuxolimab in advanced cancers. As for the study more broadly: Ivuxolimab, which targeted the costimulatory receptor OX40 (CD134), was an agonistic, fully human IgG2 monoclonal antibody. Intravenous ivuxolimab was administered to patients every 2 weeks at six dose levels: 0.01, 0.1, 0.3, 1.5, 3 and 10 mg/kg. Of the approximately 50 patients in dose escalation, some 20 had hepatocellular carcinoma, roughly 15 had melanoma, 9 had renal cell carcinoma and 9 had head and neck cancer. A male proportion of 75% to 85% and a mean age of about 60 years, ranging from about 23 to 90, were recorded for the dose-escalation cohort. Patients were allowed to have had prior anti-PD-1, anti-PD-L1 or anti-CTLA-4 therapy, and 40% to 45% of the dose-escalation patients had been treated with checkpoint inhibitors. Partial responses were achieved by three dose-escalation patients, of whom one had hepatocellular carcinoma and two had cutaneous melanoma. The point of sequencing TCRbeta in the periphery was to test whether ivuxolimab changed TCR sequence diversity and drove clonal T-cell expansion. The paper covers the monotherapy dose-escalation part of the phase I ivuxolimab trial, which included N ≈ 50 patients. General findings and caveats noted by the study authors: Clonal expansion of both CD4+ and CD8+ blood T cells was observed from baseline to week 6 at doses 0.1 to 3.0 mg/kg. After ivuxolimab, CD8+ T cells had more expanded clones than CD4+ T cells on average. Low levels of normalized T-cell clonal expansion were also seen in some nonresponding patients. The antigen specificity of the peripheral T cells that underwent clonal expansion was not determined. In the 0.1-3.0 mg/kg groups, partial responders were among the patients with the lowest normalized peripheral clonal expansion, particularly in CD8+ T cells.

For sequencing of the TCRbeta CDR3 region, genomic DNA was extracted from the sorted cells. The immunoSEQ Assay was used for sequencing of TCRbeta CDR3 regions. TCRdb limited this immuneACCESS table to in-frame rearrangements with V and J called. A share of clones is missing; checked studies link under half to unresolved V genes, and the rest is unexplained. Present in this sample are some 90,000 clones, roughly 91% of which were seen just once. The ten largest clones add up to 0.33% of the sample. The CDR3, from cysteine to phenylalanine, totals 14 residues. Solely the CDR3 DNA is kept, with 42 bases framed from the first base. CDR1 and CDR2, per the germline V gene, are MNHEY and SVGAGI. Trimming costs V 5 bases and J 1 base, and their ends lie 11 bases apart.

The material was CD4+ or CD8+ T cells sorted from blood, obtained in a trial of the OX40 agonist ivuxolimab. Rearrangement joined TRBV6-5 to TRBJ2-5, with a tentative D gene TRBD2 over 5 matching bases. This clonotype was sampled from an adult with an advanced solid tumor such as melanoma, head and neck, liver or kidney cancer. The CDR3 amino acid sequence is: CASSLGRGQETQYF. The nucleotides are TGTGCCAGCAGTCTTGGACGGGGCCAAGAGACCCAGTACTTC.